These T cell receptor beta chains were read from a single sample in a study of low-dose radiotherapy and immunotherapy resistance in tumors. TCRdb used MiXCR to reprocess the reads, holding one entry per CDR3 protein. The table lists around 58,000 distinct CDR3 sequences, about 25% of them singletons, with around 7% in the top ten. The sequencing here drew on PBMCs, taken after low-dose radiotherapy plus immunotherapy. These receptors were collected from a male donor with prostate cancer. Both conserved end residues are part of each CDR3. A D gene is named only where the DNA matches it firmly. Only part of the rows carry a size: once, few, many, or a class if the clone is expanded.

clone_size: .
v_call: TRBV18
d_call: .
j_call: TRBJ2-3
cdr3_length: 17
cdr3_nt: TGTGCCAGCTCACCTGTCCGGGAAAGTTTGGGCACAGATACGCAGTATTTT
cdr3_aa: CASSPVRESLGTDTQYF

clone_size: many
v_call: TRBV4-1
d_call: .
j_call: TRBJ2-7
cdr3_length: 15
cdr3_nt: TGCGCCAGCAGCCTCGACCCAGGGCGGACCTACGAGCAGTACTTC
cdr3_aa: CASSLDPGRTYEQYF

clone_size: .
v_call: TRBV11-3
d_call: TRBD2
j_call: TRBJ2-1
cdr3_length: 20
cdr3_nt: TGTGCCAGCAGCTACAGAGACGGCTCGGGACTAGCGGGGGTTTACAATGAGCAGTTCTTC
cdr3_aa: CASSYRDGSGLAGVYNEQFF

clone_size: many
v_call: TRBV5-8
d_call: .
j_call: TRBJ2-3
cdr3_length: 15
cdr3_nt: TGTGCCAGCAGCTTGGATCGGAAACGGTCAGATACGCAGTATTTT
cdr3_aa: CASSLDRKRSDTQYF

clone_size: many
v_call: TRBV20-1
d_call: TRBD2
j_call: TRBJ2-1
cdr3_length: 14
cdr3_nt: TGCAGTGCAACTAGCGGGGACTCCTACAATGAGCAGTTCTTC
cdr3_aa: CSATSGDSYNEQFF

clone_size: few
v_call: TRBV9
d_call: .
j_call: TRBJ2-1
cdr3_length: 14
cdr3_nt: TGTGCCAGCGGCGGGCGAGCGGAAAACAATGAGCAGTTCTTC
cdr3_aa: CASGGRAENNEQFF

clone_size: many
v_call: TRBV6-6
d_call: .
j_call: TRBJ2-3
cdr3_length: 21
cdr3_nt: TGTGCCAGCAGAGGTGTTGTTAGCGGAACGAACCAACTTACTAGCACAGATACGCAGTATTTT
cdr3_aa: CASRGVVSGTNQLTSTDTQYF

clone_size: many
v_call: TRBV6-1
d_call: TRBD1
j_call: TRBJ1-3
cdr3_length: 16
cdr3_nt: TGTGCCAGCAGTGAAGCATCGGGGACAGGGAGAAACACCATATATTTT
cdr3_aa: CASSEASGTGRNTIYF

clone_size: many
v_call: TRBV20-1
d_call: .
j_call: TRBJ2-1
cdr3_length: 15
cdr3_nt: TGCAGTGCTAGAGAAGGCGCAGGGTTTTACAATGAGCAGTTCTTC
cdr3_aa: CSAREGAGFYNEQFF

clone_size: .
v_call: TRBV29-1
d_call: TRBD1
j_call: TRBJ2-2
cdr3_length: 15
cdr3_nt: TGCAGCGTCTCCGAGACAGGGGGCTACACCGGGGAGCTGTTTTTT
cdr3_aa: CSVSETGGYTGELFF

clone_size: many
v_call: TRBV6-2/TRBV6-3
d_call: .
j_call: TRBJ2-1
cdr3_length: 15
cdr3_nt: TGTGCCAGCAGTTACCGAGCGGACATCTACAATGAGCAGTTCTTC
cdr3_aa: CASSYRADIYNEQFF

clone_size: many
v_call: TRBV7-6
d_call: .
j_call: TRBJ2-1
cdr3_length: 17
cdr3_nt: TGTGCCAGCAGCCTCACAGCCGACGGTCCAACCTACAATGAGCAGTTCTTC
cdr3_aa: CASSLTADGPTYNEQFF

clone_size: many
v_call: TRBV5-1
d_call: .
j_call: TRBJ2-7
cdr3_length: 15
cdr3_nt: TGCGCCAGCAGCTTGGGGGACACCGTCGCCTACGAGCAGTACTTC
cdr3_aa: CASSLGDTVAYEQYF

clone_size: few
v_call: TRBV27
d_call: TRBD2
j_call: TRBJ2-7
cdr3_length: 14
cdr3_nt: TGTGCCAGCTGCACTAGCGGGAGGGAGGGCGAGCAGTACTTC
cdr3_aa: CASCTSGREGEQYF

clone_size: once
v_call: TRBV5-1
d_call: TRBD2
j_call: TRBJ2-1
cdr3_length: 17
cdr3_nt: TGCGCCAGCAGCCCGGGACTAGCGGATAGCTCCTACAATGAGCAGTTCTTC
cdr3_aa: CASSPGLADSSYNEQFF

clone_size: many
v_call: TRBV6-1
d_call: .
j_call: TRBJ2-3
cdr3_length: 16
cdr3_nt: TGTGCCAGCAGTGAACGGGGCGGGGTTTCAACAGATACGCAGTATTTT
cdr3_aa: CASSERGGVSTDTQYF

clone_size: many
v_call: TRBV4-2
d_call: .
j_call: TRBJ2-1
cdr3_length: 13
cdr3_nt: TGTGCCAGCAGCCAAGAGTTGCGGGCCGAACAGTTCTTC
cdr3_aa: CASSQELRAEQFF

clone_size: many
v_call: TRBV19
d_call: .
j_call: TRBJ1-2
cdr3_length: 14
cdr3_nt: TGTGCCAGTAGCCCGGAGATTGGGGCCTATGGCTACACCTTC
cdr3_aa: CASSPEIGAYGYTF

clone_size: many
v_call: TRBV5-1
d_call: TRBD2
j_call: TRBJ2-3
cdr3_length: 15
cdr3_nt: TGCGCCAGCAGCGCAACTAGCGGGGGTACAGATACGCAGTATTTT
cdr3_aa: CASSATSGGTDTQYF

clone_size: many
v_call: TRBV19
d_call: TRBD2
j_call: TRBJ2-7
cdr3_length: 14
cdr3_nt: TGTGCCAGCAAGACTAGCGGGACCGACTACGAGCAGTACTTC
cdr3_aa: CASKTSGTDYEQYF

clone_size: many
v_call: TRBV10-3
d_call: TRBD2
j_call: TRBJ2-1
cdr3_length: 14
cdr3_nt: TGTGCCATCACCGACGCGGGAGGCAGTGGTGAGCAGTTCTTC
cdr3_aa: CAITDAGGSGEQFF

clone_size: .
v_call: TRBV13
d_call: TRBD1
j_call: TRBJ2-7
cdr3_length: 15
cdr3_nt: TGTGCCAGCAGCTTAAACGGACAGGGGGCCTACGAGCAGTACTTC
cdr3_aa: CASSLNGQGAYEQYF

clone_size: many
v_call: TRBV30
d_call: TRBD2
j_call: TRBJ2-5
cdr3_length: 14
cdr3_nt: TGTGCCTGGAGCATCGGGGGGGAGGCGGCGACCCAGTACTTC
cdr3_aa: CAWSIGGEAATQYF

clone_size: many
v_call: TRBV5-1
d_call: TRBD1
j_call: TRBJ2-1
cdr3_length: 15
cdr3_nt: TGTGCCAGCAGCTCCAGGAACAGGGGTAATAATGAGCAGTTCTTC
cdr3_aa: CASSSRNRGNNEQFF

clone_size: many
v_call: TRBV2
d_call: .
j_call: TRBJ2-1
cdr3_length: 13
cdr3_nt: TGTGCCAGAGTATCGCTCTCCTACAATGAGCAGTTCTTC
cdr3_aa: CARVSLSYNEQFF